Here is one T cell receptor (beta chain) with its context. Antigen: not known. These data come from a study of cytomegalovirus exposure and HLA in healthy donors. Study-wide findings and caveats: An ancestry cluster, one associated with Asian ancestry, reportedly showed fewer N-insertions than the 666-donor mean in a later analysis.

The V end was cut by 5 bases, the J end by 8 bases, with 15 bases between. Germline V gives CDR1 LNHDA, CDR2 SQIVND (reference sequence). This CDR3 is built from 13 residues. 13 Jbeta primers and 60 Vbeta primers were used for the PCR. Per the authors' pipeline: As a later analysis found, there were tens of millions of unique TCR beta chains, of which some 9.9 million were shared. Data came from immunoSEQ multiplex PCR; TCRdb stores just in-frame clones and leaves some out. The V and J calls and clone size come from that table; D and trimming were worked out from the DNA. The repertoire consists of about 140,000 clones, with around two thirds occurring once and the leading ten covering approximately 1.8%.

The sequenced sample consisted of PBMCs. The TCR originated in a male donor in good health and CMV-seronegative. The rearrangement joins TRBV19 to TRBJ1-2, with D tentatively TRBD1 (6 bases). The CDR3 region has the DNA TGTGCCAGTAGTCGGCAGGGGCCTGAGGGCTACACCTTC. Translation: CASSRQGPEGYTF.